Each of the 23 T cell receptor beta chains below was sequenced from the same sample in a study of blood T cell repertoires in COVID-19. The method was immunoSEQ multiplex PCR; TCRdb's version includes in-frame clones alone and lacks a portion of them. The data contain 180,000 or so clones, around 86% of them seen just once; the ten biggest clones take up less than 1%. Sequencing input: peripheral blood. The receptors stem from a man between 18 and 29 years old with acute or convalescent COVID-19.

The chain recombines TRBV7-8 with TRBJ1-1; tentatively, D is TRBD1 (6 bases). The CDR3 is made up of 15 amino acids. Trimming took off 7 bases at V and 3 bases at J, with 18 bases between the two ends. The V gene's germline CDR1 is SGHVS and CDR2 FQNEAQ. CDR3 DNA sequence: TGTGCCAGCATTTTTACTTCAGGGGTGGACACTGAAGCTTTCTTT. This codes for CASIFTSGVDTEAFF.

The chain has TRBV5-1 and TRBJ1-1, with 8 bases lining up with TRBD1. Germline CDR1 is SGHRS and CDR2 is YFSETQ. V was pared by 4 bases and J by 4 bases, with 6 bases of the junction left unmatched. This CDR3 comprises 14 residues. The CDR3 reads CASSLRTGGTEAFF. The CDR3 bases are TGCGCCAGCAGCCTCAGAACAGGGGGCACTGAAGCTTTCTTT. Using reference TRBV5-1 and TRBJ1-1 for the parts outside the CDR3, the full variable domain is KAGVTQTPRYLIKTRGQQVTLSCSPISGHRSVSWYQQTPGQGLQFLFEYFSETQRNKGNFPGRFSGRQFSNSRSEMNVSTLELGDSALYLCASSLRTGGTEAFFGQGTRLTVV.

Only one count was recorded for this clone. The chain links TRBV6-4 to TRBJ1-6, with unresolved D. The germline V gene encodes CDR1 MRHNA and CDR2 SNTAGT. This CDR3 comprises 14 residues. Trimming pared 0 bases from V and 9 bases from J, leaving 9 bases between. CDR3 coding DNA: TGTGCCAGCAGTGACTCGAGCCGGGGTTCACCCCTCCACTTT. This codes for CASSDSSRGSPLHF.

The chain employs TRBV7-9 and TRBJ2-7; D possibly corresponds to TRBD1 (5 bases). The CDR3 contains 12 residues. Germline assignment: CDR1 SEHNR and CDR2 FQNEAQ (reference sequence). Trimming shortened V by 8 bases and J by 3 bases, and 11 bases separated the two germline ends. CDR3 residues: CASAPQGYEQYF. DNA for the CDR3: TGTGCCAGCGCTCCTCAGGGCTACGAGCAGTACTTC.

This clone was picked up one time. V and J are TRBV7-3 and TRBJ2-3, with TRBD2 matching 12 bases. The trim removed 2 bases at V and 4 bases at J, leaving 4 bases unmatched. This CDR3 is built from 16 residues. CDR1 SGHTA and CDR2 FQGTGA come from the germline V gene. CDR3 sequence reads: CASSLDLAGGPDTQYF. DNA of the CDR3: TGTGCCAGCAGCTTAGACCTAGCGGGGGGGCCAGATACGCAGTATTTT.

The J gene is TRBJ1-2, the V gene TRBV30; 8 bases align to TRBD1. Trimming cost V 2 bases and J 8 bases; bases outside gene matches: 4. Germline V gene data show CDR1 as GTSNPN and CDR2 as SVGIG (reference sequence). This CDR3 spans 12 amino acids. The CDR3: CAWSTGGGGYTF. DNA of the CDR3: TGTGCCTGGAGTACAGGGGGAGGAGGCTACACCTTC.

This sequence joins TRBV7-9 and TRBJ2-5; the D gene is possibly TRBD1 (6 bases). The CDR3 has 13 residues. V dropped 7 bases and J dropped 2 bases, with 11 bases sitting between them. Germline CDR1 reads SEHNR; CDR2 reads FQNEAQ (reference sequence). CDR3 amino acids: CASNGQTQETQYF. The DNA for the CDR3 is TGTGCCAGCAATGGACAGACGCAAGAGACCCAGTACTTC.

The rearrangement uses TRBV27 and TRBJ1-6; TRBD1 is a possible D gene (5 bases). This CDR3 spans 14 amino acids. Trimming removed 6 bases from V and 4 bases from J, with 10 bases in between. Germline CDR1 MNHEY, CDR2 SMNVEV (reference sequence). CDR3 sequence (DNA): TGTGCCAGCAGGCAGGGATCGTATAATTCACCCCTCCACTTT. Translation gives CASRQGSYNSPLHF.

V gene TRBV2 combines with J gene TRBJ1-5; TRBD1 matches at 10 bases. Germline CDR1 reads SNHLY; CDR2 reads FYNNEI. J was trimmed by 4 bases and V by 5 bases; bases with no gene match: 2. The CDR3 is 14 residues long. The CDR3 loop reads CASSRQGANQPQHF. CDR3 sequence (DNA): TGTGCCAGCAGTCGACAGGGGGCGAATCAGCCCCAGCATTTT.

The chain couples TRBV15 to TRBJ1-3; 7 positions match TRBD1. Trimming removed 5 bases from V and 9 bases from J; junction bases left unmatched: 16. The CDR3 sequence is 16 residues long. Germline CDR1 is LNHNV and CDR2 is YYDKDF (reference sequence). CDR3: CATSPLGGGGIGTIYF. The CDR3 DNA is TGTGCCACCAGCCCTCTAGGAGGGGGCGGCATAGGCACCATATATTTT.

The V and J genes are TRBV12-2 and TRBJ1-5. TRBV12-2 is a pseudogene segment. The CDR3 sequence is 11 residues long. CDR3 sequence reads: CASPLDQPQHF. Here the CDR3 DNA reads TGTGCAAGTCCCCTCGATCAGCCCCAGCATTTT.

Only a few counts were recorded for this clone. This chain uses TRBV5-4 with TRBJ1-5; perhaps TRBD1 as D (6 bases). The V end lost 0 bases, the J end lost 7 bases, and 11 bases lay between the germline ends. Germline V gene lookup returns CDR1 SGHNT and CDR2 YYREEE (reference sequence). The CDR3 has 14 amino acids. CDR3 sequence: CASSLAGGGQPQHF. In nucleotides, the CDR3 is TGTGCCAGCAGCTTGGCGGGGGGCGGACAGCCCCAGCATTTT.

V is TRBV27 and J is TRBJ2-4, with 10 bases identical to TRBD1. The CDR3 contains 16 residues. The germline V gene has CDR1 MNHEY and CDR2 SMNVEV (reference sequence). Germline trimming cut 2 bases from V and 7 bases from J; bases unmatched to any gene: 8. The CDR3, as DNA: TGTGCCAGCAGTTTACAGGGACAGGGGCCGGGTAACATTCAGTACTTC. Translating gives CASSLQGQGPGNIQYF.

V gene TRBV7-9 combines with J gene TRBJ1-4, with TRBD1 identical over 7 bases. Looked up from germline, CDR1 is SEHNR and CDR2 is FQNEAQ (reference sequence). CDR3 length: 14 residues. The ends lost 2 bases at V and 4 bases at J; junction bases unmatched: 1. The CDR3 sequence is CASSLQGGNEKLFF. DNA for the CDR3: TGTGCCAGCAGCTTACAGGGGGGTAATGAAAAACTGTTTTTT. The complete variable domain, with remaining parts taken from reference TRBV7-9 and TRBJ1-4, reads DTGVSQNPRHKITKRGQNVTFRCDPISEHNRLYWYRQTLGQGPEFLTYFQNEAQLEKSRLLSDRFSAERPKGSFSTLEIQRTEQGDSAMYLCASSLQGGNEKLFFGSGTQLSVL.

CDR3 sequence (DNA): TGCGCCAGCAGCCCGTCTGGAAACTTGAGGCTCAACACTGAAGCTTTCTTT. Translation gives CASSPSGNLRLNTEAFF. This chain connects TRBV4-1 to TRBJ1-1; D gene ambiguous. V shed 4 bases and J shed 2 bases, with 20 bases lying between them. CDR3 length: 17 amino acids. The germline V gene encodes CDR1 MGHRA and CDR2 YSYEKL.

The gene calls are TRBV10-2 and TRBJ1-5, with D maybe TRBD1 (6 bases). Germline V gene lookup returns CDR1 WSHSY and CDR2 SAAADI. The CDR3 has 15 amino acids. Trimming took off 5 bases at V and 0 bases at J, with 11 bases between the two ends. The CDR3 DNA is TGCGCCAGCAGTAGGGGGACAAATAGCAATCAGCCCCAGCATTTT. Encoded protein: CASSRGTNSNQPQHF.

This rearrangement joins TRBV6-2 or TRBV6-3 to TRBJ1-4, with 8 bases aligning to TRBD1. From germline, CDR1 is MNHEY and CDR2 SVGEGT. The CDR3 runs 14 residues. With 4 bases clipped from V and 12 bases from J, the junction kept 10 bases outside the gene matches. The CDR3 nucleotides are TGTGCCAGCAGTTCTTGGAGACAGGGGTGGCAACTGTTTTTT. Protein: CASSSWRQGWQLFF.

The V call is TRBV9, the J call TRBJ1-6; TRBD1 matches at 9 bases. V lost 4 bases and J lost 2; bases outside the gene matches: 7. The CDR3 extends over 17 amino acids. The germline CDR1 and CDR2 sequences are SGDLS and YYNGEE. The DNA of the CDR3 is TGTGCCAGCAGCTCCCGGGACAGGGTGGCCTATAATTCACCCCTCCACTTT. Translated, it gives CASSSRDRVAYNSPLHF.

CDR3 sequence reads: CATSDPRGLRGRFRETQYF. CDR3 bases: TGTGCCACCAGTGATCCGCGAGGTCTCAGGGGGCGCTTTAGGGAGACCCAGTACTTC. The chain links TRBV24-1 to TRBJ2-5, with 8 nucleotides matching TRBD1. The germline gives CDR1 KGHDR, CDR2 SFDVKD. The V segment lost 3 bases and the J segment 5 bases; nucleotides outside the gene matches: 19. The CDR3 consists of 19 residues.

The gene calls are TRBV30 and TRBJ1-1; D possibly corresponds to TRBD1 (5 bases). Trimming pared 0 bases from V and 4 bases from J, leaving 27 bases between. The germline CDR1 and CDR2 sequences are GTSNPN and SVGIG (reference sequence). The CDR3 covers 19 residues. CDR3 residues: CAWSVLRAVRTTWGTEAFF. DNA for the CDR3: TGTGCCTGGAGTGTACTCAGGGCCGTTAGGACCACCTGGGGCACTGAAGCTTTCTTT. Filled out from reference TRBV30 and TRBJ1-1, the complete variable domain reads SQTIHQWPATLVQPVGSPLSLECTVEGTSNPNLYWYRQAAGRGLQLLFYSVGIGQISSEVPQNLSASRPQDRQFILSSKKLLLSDSGFYLCAWSVLRAVRTTWGTEAFFGQGTRLTVV.

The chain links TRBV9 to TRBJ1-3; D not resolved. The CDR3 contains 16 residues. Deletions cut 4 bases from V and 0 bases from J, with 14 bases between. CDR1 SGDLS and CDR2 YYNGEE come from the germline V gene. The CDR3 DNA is TGTGCCAGCAGCCCACTGAGCCCCAACTCTGGAAACACCATATATTTT. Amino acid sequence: CASSPLSPNSGNTIYF.

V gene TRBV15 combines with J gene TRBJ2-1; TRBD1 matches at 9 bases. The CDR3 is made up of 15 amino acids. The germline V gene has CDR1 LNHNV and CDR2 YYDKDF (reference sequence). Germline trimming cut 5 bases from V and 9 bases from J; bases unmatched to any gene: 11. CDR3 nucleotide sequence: TGTGCCACCAGCTACCGGGACAGGGTTATCGGTGAGCAGTTCTTC. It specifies CATSYRDRVIGEQFF.

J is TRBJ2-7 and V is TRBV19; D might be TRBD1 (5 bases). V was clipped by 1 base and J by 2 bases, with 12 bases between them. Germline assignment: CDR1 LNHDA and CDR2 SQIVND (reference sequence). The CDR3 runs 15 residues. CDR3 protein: CASSIVQGQTYEQYF. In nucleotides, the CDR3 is TGTGCCAGTAGTATAGTTCAGGGTCAGACCTACGAGCAGTACTTC.